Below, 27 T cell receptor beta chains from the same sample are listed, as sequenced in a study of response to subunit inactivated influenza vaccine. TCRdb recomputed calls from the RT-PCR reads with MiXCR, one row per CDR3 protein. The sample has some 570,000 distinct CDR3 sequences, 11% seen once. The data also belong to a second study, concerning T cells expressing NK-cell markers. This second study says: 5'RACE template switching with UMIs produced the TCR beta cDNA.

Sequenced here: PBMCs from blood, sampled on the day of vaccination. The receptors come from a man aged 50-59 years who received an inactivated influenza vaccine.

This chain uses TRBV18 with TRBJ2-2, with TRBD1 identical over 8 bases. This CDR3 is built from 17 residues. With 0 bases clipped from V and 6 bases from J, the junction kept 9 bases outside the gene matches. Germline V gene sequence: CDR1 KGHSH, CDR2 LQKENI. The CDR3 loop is CASSPPGPGGIAGELFF. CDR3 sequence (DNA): TGTGCCAGCTCACCACCGGGTCCAGGGGGCATCGCCGGGGAGCTGTTTTTT.

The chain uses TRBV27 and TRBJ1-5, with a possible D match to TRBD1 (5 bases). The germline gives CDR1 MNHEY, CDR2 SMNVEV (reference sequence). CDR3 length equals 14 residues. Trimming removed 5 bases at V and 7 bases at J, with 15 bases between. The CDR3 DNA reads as TGTGCCAGCAGTCCCCTCGGGGGGAAGCAGCCCCAGCATTTT. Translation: CASSPLGGKQPQHF.

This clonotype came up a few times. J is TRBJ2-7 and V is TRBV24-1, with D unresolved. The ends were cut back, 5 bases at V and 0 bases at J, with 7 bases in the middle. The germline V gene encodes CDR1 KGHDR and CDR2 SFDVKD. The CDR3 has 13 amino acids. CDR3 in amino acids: CATSAGSSYEQYF. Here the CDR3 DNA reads TGTGCCACCAGTGCTGGTAGCTCCTACGAGCAGTACTTC.

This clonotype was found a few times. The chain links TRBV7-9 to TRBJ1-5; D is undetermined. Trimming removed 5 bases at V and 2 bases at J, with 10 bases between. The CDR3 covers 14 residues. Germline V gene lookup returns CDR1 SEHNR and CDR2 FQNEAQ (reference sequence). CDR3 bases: TGTGCCAGCAGCCCGGAGGTCGGCAATCAGCCCCAGCATTTT. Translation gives CASSPEVGNQPQHF.

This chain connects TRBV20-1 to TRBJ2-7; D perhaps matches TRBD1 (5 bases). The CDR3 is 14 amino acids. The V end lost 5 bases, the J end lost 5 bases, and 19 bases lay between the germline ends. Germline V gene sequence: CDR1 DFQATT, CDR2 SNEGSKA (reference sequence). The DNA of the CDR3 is TGCAGTGCTCCCGACAGCGCCCGAGCCCACGAGCAGTACTTC. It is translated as CSAPDSARAHEQYF.

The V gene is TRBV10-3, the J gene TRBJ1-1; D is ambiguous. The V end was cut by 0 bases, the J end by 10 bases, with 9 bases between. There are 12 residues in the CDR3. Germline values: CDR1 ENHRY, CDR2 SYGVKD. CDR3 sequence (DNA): TGTGCCATCAGTGAGTCTACCTTGGGAGCTTTCTTT. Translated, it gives CAISESTLGAFF.

The CDR3 bases are TGTGCCAGCTCACGGGACAGGACCTCCTACGAGCAGTACTTC. Amino acids: CASSRDRTSYEQYF. The chain uses TRBV18 and TRBJ2-7, with 8 bases identical to TRBD1. This CDR3 has 14 residues. CDR1 and CDR2 (germline): KGHSH, LQKENI. V shed 4 bases and J 0 bases; nucleotides not matched to a gene: 2.

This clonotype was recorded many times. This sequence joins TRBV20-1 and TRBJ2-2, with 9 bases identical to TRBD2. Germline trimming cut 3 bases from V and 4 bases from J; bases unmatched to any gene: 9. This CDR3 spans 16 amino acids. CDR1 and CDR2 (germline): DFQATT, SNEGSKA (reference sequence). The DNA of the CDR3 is TGCAGTGCTAGTCAGTTCCTAGCGGGGTCCACCGGGGAGCTGTTTTTT. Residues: CSASQFLAGSTGELFF.

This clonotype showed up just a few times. CDR3 DNA sequence: TGCGCCAGCAGCCATGAGGACAGGGGGGCATTTAATGAGCAGTTCTTC. Translating gives CASSHEDRGAFNEQFF. The chain recombines TRBV4-3 with TRBJ2-1; 10 nucleotides agree with TRBD1. V shed 3 bases and J 7 bases; nucleotides not matched to a gene: 9. The V gene's germline CDR1 is LGHNA and CDR2 YSLEER. The CDR3 covers 16 residues.

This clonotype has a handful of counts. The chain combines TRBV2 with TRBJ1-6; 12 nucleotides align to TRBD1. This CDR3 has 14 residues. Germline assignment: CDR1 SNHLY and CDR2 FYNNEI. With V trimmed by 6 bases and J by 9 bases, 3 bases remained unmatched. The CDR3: CASRGQGASSPLHF. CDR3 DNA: TGTGCCAGCAGGGGACAGGGGGCCAGTTCACCCCTCCACTTT.

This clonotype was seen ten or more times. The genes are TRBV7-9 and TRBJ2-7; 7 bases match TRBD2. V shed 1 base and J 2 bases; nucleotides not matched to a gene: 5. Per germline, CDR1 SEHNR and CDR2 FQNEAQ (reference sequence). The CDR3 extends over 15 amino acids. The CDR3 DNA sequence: TGTGCCAGCAGCTTAGTTAGCGGGCGGACCTACGAGCAGTACTTC. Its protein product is CASSLVSGRTYEQYF.

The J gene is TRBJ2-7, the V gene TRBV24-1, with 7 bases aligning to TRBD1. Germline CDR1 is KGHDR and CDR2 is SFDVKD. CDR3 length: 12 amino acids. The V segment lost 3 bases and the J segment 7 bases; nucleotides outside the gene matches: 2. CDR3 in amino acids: CATSDMTGEQYF. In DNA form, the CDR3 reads TGTGCCACCAGTGATATGACAGGGGAGCAGTACTTC.

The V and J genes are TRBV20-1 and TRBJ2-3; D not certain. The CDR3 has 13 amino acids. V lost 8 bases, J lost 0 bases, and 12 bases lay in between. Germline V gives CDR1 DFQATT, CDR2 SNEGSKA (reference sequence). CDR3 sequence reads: CSQSPPSTDTQYF. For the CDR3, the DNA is TGCAGTCAAAGTCCCCCTAGCACAGATACGCAGTATTTT.

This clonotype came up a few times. The DNA for the CDR3 is TGTGCCAGTAGTATAGGGCTAGCGGGAGTTGAGCAGTTCTTC. Translation gives CASSIGLAGVEQFF. The chain is built from TRBV19 and TRBJ2-1, with TRBD2 matching 10 bases. The CDR3 contains 14 residues. Germline V CDR1 and CDR2: LNHDA, SQIVND (reference sequence). J was trimmed by 9 bases and V by 1 base; bases with no gene match: 3.

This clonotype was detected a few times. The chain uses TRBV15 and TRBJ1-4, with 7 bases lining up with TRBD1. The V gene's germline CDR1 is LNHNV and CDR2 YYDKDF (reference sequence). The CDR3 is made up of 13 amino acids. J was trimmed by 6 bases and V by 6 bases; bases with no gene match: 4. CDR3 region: CATRKTGDEKLFF. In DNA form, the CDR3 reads TGTGCCACCAGGAAAACAGGGGATGAAAAACTGTTTTTT.

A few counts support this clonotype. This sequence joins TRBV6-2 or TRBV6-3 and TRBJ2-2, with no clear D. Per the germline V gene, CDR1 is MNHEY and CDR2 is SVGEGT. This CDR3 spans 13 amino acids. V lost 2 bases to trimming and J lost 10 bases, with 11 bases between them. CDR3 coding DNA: TGTGCCAGCAGTTACCTAGAGCGTACGGAGCTGTTTTTT. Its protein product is CASSYLERTELFF.

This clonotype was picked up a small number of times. This chain's CDR3 is CSERDRKTYEQYF. The CDR3 bases are TGCAGCGAGAGGGACAGAAAGACTTACGAGCAGTACTTC. The chain is built from TRBV20-1 and TRBJ2-7; 7 bases line up with TRBD1. The CDR3 runs to 13 residues. Germline V gene lookup returns CDR1 DFQATT and CDR2 SNEGSKA (reference sequence).

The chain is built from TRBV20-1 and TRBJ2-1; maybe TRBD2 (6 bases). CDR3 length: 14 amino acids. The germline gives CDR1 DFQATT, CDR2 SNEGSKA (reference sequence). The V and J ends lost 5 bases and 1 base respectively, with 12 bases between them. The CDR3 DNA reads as TGCAGTGCTGATTTGGGGAGGTCCTACAATGAGCAGTTCTTC. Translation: CSADLGRSYNEQFF.

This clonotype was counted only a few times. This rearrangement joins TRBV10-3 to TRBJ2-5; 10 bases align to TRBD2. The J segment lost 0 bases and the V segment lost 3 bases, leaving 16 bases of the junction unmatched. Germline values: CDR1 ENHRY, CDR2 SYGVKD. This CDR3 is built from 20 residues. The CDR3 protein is CAISDSSGASGGRYQETQYF. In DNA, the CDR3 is TGTGCCATCAGTGATTCATCTGGGGCTAGCGGGGGACGATACCAAGAGACCCAGTACTTC.

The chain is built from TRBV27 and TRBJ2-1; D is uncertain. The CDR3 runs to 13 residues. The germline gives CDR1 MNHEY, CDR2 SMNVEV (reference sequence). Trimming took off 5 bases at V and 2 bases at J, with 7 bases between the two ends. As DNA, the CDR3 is TGTGCCAGCAGTCCAAGCACCTACAATGAGCAGTTCTTC. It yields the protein CASSPSTYNEQFF.

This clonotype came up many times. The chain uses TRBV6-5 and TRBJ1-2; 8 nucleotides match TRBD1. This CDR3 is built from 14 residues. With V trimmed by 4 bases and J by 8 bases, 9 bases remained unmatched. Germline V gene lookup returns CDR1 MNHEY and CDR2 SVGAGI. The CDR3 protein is CASSSDRVLRGYTF. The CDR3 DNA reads TGTGCCAGCAGTTCGGACAGGGTGTTACGAGGCTACACCTTC.

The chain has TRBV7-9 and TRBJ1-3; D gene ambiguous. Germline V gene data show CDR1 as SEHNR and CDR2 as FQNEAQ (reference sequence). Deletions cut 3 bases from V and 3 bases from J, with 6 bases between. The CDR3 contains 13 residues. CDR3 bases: TGTGCCAGCAGCTTGGACGGTGGAAACACCATATATTTT. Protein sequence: CASSLDGGNTIYF.

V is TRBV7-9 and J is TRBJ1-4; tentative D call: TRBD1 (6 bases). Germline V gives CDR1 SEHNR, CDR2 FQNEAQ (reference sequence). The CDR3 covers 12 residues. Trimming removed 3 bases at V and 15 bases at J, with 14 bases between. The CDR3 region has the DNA TGTGCCAGCAGCTTGGGAGGGACACCGATGTTTTTT. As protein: CASSLGGTPMFF.

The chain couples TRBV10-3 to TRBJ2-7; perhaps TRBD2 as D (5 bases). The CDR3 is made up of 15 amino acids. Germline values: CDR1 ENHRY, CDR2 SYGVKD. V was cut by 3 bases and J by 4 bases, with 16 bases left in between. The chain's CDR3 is CAISDGNGDGYEQYF. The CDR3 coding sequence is TGTGCCATCAGTGATGGTAACGGGGATGGGTACGAGCAGTACTTC.

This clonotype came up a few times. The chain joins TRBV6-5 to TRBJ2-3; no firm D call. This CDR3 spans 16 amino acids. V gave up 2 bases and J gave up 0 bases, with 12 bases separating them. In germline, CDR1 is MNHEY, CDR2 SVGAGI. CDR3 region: CASSYVGIRSTDTQYF. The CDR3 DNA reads TGTGCCAGCAGTTACGTCGGCATCAGAAGCACAGATACGCAGTATTTT.

The CDR3 reads CASSLEQINTEAFF. As DNA, the CDR3 is TGTGCCAGCAGCTTGGAACAGATTAACACTGAAGCTTTCTTT. The V call is TRBV5-5, the J call TRBJ1-1; D call uncertain. CDR1 and CDR2 from the germline V gene are SGHKS and YYEKEE (reference sequence). V shed 0 bases and J shed 2 bases, with 8 bases lying between them. This CDR3 region has 14 residues.

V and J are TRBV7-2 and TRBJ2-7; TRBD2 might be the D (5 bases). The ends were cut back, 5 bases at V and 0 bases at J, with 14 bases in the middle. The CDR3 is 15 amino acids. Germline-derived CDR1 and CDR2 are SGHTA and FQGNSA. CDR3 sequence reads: CASSTSSPGSYEQYF. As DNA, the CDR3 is TGTGCCAGCAGCACCTCTAGCCCCGGCTCCTACGAGCAGTACTTC.